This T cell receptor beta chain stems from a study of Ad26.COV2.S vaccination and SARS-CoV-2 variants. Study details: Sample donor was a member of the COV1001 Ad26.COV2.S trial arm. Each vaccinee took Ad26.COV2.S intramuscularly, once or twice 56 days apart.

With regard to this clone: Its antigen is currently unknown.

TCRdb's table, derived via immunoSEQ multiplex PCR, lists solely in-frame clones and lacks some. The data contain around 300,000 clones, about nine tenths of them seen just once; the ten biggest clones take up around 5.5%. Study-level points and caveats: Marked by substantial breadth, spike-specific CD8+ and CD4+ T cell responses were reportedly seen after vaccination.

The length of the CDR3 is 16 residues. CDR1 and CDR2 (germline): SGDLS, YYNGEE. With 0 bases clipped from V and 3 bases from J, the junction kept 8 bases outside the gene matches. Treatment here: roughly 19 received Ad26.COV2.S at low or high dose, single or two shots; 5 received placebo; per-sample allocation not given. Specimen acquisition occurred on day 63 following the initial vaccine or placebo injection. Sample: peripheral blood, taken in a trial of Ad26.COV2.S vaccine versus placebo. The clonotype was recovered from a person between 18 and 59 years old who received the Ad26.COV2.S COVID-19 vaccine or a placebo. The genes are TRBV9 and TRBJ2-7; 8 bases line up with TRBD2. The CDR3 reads CASSVGGGGPLYEQYF. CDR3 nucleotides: TGTGCCAGCAGCGTAGGAGGCGGGGGGCCACTCTACGAGCAGTACTTC.